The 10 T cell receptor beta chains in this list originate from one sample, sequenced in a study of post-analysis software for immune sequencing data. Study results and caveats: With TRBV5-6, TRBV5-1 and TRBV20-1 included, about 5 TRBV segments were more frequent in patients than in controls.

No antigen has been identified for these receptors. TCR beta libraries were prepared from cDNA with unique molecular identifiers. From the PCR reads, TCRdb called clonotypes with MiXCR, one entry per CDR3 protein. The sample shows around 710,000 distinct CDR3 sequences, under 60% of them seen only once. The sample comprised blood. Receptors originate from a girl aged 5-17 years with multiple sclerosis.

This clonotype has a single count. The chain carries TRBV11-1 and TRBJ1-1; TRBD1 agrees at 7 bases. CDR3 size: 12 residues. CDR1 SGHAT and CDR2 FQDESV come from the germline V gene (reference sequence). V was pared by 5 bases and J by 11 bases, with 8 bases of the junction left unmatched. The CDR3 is CASSPNRGRAFF. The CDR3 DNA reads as TGTGCCAGCAGCCCCAACAGGGGTCGGGCTTTCTTT. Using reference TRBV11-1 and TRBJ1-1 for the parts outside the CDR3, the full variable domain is EAEVAQSPRYKITEKSQAVAFWCDPISGHATLYWYRQILGQGPELLVQFQDESVVDDSQLPKDRFSAERLKGVDSTLKIQPAELGDSAMYLCASSPNRGRAFFGQGTRLTVV.

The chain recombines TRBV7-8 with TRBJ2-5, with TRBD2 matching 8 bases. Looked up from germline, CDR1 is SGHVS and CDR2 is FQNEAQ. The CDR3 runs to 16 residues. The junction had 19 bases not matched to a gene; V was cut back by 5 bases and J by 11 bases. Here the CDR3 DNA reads TGTGCCAGCAGCACGCGGACTAGCAGGAGGGCGAAGGAGCAGTACTTC. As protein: CASSTRTSRRAKEQYF.

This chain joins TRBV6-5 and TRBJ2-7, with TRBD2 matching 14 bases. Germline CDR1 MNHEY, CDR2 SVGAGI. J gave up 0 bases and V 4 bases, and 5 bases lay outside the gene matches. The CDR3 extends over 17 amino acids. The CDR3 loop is CASSLTSGRGGSYEQYF. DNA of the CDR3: TGTGCCAGCAGTTTGACTAGCGGGAGGGGTGGCTCCTACGAGCAGTACTTC.

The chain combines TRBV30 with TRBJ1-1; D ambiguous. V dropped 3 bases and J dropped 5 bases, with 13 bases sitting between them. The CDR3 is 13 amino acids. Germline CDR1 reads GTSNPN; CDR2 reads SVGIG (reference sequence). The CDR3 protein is CAWRVGGKTEAFF. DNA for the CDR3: TGTGCCTGGAGGGTCGGAGGTAAGACTGAAGCTTTCTTT.

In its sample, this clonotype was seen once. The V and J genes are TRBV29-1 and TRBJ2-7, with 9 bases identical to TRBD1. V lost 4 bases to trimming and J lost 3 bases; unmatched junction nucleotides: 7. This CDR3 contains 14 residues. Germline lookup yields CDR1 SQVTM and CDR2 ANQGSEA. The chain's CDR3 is CSVGGWGQGYEQYF. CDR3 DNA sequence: TGCAGCGTTGGAGGGTGGGGACAGGGCTACGAGCAGTACTTC.

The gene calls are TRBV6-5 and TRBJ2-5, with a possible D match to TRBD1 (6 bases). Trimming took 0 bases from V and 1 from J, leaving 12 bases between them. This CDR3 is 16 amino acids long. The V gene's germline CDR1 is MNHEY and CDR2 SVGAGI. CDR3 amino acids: CASSYSLWGRQETQYF. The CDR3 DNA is TGTGCCAGCAGTTACTCCCTTTGGGGGCGCCAAGAGACCCAGTACTTC.

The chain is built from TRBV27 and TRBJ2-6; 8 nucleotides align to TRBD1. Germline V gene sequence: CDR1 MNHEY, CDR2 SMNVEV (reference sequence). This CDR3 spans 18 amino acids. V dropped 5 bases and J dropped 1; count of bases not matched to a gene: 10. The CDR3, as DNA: TGTGCCAGCAGTAACACAGGGGGAGTATTGTCTGGGGCCAACGTCCTGACTTTC. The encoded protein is CASSNTGGVLSGANVLTF.

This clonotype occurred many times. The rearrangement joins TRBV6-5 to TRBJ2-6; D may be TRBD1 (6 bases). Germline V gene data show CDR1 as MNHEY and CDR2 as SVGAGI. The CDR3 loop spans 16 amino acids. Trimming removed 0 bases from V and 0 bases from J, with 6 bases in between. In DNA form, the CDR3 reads TGTGCCAGCAGTTACTCAGGGGGCTCTGGGGCCAACGTCCTGACTTTC. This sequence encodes CASSYSGGSGANVLTF.

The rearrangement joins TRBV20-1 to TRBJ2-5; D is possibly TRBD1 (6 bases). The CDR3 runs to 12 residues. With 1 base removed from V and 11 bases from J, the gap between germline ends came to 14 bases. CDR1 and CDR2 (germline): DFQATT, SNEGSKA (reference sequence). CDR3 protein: CSARVTGPWQYF. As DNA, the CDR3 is TGCAGTGCTAGAGTAACAGGGCCTTGGCAGTACTTC.

The CDR3: CSARVGRTGFSPLHF. CDR3 nucleotides: TGCAGTGCTAGAGTTGGGAGGACAGGGTTTTCACCCCTCCACTTT. V is TRBV20-1 and J is TRBJ1-6, with 8 bases aligning to TRBD1. V gave up 1 base and J gave up 9 bases; unmatched junction bases: 8. This CDR3 comprises 15 residues. The germline gives CDR1 DFQATT, CDR2 SNEGSKA (reference sequence).